The TCR beta chain described here comes from a study of blood T cell repertoires in COVID-19. TCRdb keeps only in-frame clones here, not all; method: immunoSEQ multiplex PCR. This table has about 40,000 clones, roughly nine tenths appearing once. The source material was peripheral blood. This receptor was obtained from a man aged 50 to 60 in a cohort sampled during active COVID-19.

This CDR3 reads CASSPPGAETQYF. DNA of the CDR3: TGTGCCAGCTCACCACCGGGGGCAGAGACCCAGTACTTC. This chain links TRBV18 with TRBJ2-5, with D possibly matching TRBD1 (6 bases). This CDR3 has 13 amino acids. Germline assignment: CDR1 KGHSH and CDR2 LQKENI. The V end was cut by 0 bases, the J end by 4 bases, with 6 bases between.